A selection of T cell receptor beta chains follows, all from one sample in a study. TCRdb independently ran MiXCR on the 5' RACE reads; one entry per CDR3 protein. The sample lists about 32,000 distinct CDR3 sequences, roughly 25% occurring once. What was sequenced was memory CD4+ T cells sorted from blood. The receptors here all came from a female donor with breast cancer. Each CDR3 is given with its conserved first and last residue.

j_call v_call cdr3_aa
TRBJ1-2 TRBV7-9 CASSLGPRDEGGYTF
TRBJ2-7 TRBV7-9 CASGGNRYEQYF
TRBJ1-2 TRBV3-1 CASSPLQGPYYGYTF
TRBJ2-7 TRBV4-2 CASSQDLNRQGAYEQYF
TRBJ1-6 TRBV9 CASSVAAGSANSPLHF
TRBJ1-1 TRBV4-1 CASSPRLLDTEAFF
TRBJ2-3 TRBV12-3/TRBV12-4 CASSPPGLMADTQYF
TRBJ2-7 TRBV6-2/TRBV6-3 CASSYVSGSPTYEQYF
TRBJ2-7 TRBV7-2 CASSGFYEQYF
TRBJ1-1 TRBV3-1 CASSLAKGTEAFF
TRBJ1-1 TRBV18 CASSPFNREGNTEAFF
TRBJ1-5 TRBV6-5 CASSYGVRQPQHF
TRBJ1-1 TRBV28 CASSLPQGGRDTEAFF
TRBJ1-6 TRBV4-1 CASSQLDRASSYNSPLHF
TRBJ1-2 TRBV6-2/TRBV6-3 CASSLDGNYGYTF
TRBJ2-7 TRBV4-2 CASSQDLSYEQYF
TRBJ2-5 TRBV12-3/TRBV12-4 CASSYPRETQYF
TRBJ2-2 TRBV20-1 CSARVHKANTGELFF
TRBJ2-1 TRBV25-1 CASSLDAIGNEQFF
TRBJ2-3 TRBV28 CASSLPGNTDTQYF
TRBJ2-2 TRBV7-6 CASSLAGTSGGELFF
TRBJ2-7 TRBV28 CASSLLGQGFGHWYF
TRBJ2-3 TRBV5-5 CASSLVLGASTDTQYF